This T cell receptor beta chain was retrieved from a study of blood T cell repertoires in COVID-19. Study context: Sites across the United States, Italy and Spain contributed samples from acute and convalescent COVID-19. T cells, B-cell-depleted T cells, or PBMCs supplied cDNA or gDNA.

Deletions cut 1 base from V and 4 bases from J, with 16 bases between. The CDR3 is 17 residues long. Germline CDR1 and CDR2: KGHSH and LQKENI. In the authors' methods: Reference gene primer amplification gave nucleated cell count estimates. Using immunoSEQ multiplex PCR, the repertoire was profiled, and TCRdb retains in-frame clones only, with some absent. That table furnishes V, J and clone size, whereas the DNA furnished D and trimming. The sample shows around 300,000 clones, approximately 80% of them seen only once. The chain links TRBV18 to TRBJ2-2, with no clear D. The TCR comes from a woman between 50 and 59 years old with active or convalescent COVID-19. Sequenced sample: peripheral blood. The CDR3: CASSPRIGGFSTGELFF. CDR3 sequence (DNA): TGTGCCAGCTCACCACGAATAGGCGGTTTTAGCACCGGGGAGCTGTTTTTT.